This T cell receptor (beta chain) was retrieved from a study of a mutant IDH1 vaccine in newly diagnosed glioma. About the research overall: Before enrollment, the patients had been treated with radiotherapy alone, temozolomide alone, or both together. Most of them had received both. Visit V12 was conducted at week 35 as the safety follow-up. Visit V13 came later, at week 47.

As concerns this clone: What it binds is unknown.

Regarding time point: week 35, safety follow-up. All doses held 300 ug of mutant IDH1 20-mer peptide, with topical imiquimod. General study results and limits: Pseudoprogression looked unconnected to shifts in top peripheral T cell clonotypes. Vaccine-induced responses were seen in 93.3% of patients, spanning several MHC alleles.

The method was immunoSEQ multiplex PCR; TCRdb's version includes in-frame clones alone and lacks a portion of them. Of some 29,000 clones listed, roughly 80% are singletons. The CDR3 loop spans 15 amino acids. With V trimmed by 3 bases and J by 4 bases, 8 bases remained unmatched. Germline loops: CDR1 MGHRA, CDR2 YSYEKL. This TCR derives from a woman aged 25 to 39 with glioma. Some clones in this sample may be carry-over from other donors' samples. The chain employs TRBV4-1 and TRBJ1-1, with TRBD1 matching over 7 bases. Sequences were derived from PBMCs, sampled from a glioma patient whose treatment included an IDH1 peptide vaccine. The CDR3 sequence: CASSQQFRGITEAFF. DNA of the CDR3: TGCGCCAGCAGCCAGCAGTTCAGGGGGATCACTGAAGCTTTCTTT.